This TCR beta chain was observed in a study of OX40 agonist ivuxolimab in advanced cancers. This table comes from immunoSEQ multiplex PCR, and its TCRdb copy is limited to in-frame clones, with some not included. This table holds 75,000 to 95,000 clones, around 87% found once. V lost 4 bases and J 3 bases, leaving 7 bases between the germline ends. Germline CDR1 LNHDA, CDR2 SQIVND (reference sequence). This CDR3 spans 13 amino acids. Turning to this clone: Antigen unknown. Different DNA sequences within this sample yield the same CDR3.

General study findings and limits: CD8+ T cells averaged more expanded clones than CD4+. The study found among the lowest clonal expansion in partial responders at 0.1-3.0 mg/kg. CD4+ and CD8+ T cells in blood underwent clonal expansion by week 6 at 0.1 to 3.0 mg/kg.

Sequences were derived from CD4+ or CD8+ T cells sorted from blood, sampled in a trial of the OX40 agonist ivuxolimab. This receptor was obtained from an adult with an advanced solid tumor such as melanoma, head and neck, liver or kidney cancer. The chain is built from TRBV19 and TRBJ1-5; D is undetermined. The CDR3 region is CASSTTSNQPQHF. Here the CDR3 DNA reads TGTGCCAGTAGTACAACCTCCAATCAGCCCCAGCATTTT.